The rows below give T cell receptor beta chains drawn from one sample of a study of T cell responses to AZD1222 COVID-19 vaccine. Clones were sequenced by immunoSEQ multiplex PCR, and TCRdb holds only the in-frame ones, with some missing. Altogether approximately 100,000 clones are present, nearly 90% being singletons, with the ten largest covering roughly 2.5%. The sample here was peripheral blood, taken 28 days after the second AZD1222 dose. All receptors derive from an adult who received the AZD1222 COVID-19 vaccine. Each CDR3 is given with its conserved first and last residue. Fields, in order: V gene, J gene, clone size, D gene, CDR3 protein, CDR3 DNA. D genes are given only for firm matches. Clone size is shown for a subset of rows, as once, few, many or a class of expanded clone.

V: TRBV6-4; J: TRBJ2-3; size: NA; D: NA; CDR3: CASSVSPTTDTQYF; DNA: TGTGCCAGCAGTGTCTCACCCACCACAGATACGCAGTATTTT
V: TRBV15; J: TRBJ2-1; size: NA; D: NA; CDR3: CATSRGRLGSHNEQFF; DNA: TGTGCCACCAGCAGAGGGAGACTAGGGAGTCACAATGAGCAGTTCTTC
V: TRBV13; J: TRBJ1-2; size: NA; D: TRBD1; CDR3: CASSEGTAYGYTF; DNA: TGTGCCAGCAGCGAGGGGACAGCCTATGGCTACACCTTC
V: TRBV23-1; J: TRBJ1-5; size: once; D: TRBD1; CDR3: CASSQVQQGKRDQPQHF; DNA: TGCGCCAGCAGCCAGGTACAACAGGGGAAAAGGGATCAGCCCCAGCATTTT
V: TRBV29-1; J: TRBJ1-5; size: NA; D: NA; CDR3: CSVGTGNQPQHF; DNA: TGCAGCGTTGGTACAGGGAATCAGCCCCAGCATTTT
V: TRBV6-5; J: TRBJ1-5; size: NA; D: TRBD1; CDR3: CASGDRFSNQPQHF; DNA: TGTGCCAGCGGGGACAGGTTTAGCAATCAGCCCCAGCATTTT
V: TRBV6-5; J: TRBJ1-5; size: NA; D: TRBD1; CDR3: CASSPGTGGNQPQHF; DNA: TGTGCCAGCAGTCCTGGGACAGGGGGCAATCAGCCCCAGCATTTT
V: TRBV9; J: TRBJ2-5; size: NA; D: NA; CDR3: CASSATQETQYF; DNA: TGTGCCAGCAGCGCGACCCAAGAGACCCAGTACTTC
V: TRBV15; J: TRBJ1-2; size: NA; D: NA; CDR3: CATSRERKLYGYTF; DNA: TGTGCCACCAGCAGAGAACGGAAGCTCTATGGCTACACCTTC
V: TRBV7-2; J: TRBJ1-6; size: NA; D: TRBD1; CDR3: CASSLRDRGNSPLHF; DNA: TGTGCCAGCAGCTTACGGGACAGGGGGAATTCACCCCTCCACTTT
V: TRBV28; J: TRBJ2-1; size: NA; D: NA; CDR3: CASSSLGEGSYNEQFF; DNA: TGTGCCAGCAGTTCCCTTGGCGAGGGGAGCTACAATGAGCAGTTCTTC
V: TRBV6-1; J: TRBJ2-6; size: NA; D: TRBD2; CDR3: CASSDFGGTNVLTF; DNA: TGTGCCAGCAGTGATTTCGGGGGGACCAACGTCCTGACTTTC
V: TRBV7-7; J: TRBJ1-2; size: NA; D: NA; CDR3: CASRLRDANYGYTF; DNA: TGTGCCAGTCGTCTCCGGGACGCGAACTATGGCTACACCTTC
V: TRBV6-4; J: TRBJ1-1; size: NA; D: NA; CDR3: CASSEGDTGNTEAFF; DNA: TGTGCCAGCAGTGAGGGGGACACCGGGAACACTGAAGCTTTCTTT
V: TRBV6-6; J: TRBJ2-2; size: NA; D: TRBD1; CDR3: CASSFQGQDTGELFF; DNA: TGTGCCAGCAGTTTCCAGGGACAGGACACCGGGGAGCTGTTTTTT
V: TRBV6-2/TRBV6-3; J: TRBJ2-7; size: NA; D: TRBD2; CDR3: CASSHGLAGGISYEQYF; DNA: TGTGCCAGCAGCCACGGACTAGCGGGAGGAATCTCCTACGAGCAGTACTTC
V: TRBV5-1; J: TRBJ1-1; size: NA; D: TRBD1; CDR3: CASSILGTALEAFF; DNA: TGCGCCAGCAGCATCCTCGGGACAGCGTTGGAAGCTTTCTTT
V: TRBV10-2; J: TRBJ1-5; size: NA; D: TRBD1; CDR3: CASSAGGYQPQHF; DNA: TGCGCCAGCAGTGCAGGGGGATATCAGCCCCAGCATTTT
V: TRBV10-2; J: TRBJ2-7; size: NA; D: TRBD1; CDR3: CASRRTGGYEQYF; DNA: TGCGCCAGCCGTCGGACAGGGGGCTACGAGCAGTACTTC
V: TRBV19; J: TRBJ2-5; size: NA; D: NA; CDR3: CASSRGALETQYF; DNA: TGTGCCAGTAGCCGTGGGGCTTTGGAGACCCAGTACTTC
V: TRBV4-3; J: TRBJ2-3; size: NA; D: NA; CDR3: CASSRGAGTDTQYF; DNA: TGCGCCAGCAGCCGAGGGGCCGGCACAGATACGCAGTATTTT
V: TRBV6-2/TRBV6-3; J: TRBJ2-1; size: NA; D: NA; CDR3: CASSYGQGPYNEQFF; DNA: TGTGCCAGCAGTTACGGGCAGGGTCCCTACAATGAGCAGTTCTTC
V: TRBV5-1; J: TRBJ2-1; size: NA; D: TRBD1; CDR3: CASSRRTGGREQFF; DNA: TGCGCCAGCAGCCGAAGGACAGGGGGCAGGGAGCAGTTCTTC
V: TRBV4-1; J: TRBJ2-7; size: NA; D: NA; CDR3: CASSQQFLQELPSYEQYF; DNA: TGCGCCAGCAGCCAACAATTCTTACAGGAATTGCCCTCCTACGAGCAGTACTTC
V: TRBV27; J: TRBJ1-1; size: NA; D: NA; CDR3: CASSRSGTAMNTEAFF; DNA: TGTGCCAGCAGCCGATCCGGGACGGCTATGAACACTGAAGCTTTCTTT
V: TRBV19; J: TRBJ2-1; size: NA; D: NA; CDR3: CASSDRGGLAGLIPNSYNEQFF; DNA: TGTGCCAGTAGCGACAGGGGAGGCCTAGCGGGACTCATACCAAACTCCTACAATGAGCAGTTCTTC
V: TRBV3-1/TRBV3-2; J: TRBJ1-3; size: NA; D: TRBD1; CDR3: CASSPSGGSGNTIYF; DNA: TGTGCCAGCAGCCCATCAGGGGGCTCGGGAAACACCATATATTTT
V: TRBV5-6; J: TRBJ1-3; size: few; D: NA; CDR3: CASSLVRGFTGNTIYF; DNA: TGTGCCAGCAGCTTGGTTAGGGGGTTCACTGGAAACACCATATATTTT
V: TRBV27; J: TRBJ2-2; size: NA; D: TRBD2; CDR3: CASNFGPLAGGSTGELFF; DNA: TGTGCCAGCAATTTCGGACCACTAGCGGGAGGGAGCACCGGGGAGCTGTTTTTT
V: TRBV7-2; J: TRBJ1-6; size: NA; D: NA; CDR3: CASSDAGSRSSYNSPLHF; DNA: TGTGCCAGCAGCGACGCTGGGTCGAGGAGCTCCTATAATTCACCCCTCCACTTT
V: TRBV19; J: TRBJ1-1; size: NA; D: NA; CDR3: CASSIWPGVPEAFF; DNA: TGTGCCAGTAGTATTTGGCCAGGGGTTCCTGAAGCTTTCTTT
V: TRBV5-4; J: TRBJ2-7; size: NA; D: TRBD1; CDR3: CASSRDRLYEQYF; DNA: TGTGCCAGCAGCCGGGACAGGCTATACGAGCAGTACTTC
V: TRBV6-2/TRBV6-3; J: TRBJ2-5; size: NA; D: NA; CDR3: CASSKQGNQETQYF; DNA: TGTGCCAGCAGTAAACAGGGAAACCAAGAGACCCAGTACTTC
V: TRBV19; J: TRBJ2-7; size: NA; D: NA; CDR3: CASSIAGGPLAYEQYF; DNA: TGTGCCAGTAGTATAGCCGGGGGACCCCTCGCCTACGAGCAGTACTTC
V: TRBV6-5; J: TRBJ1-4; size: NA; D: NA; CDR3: CASSITLGEKLFF; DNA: TGTGCCAGCAGTATAACACTGGGGGAAAAACTGTTTTTT
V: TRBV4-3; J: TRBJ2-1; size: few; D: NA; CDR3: CASSQFPSGAYNEQFF; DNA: TGCGCCAGCAGCCAATTCCCGTCGGGAGCCTACAATGAGCAGTTCTTC
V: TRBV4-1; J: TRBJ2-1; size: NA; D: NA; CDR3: CASSRAFSHEQFF; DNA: TGCGCCAGCAGTCGGGCCTTTAGCCATGAGCAGTTCTTC
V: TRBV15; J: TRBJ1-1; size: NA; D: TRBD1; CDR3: CATSRADRGRTEAFF; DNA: TGTGCCACCAGCAGAGCGGACAGGGGGCGGACTGAAGCTTTCTTT
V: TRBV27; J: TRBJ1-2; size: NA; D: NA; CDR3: CASSLRRNPTNYGYTF; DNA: TGTGCCAGCAGTTTAAGACGGAACCCTACTAACTATGGCTACACCTTC
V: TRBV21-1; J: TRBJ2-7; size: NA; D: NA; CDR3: CASSKVGGTGYEQYF; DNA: TGTGCCAGCAGCAAAGTGGGCGGGACAGGGTATGAGCAGTACTTC